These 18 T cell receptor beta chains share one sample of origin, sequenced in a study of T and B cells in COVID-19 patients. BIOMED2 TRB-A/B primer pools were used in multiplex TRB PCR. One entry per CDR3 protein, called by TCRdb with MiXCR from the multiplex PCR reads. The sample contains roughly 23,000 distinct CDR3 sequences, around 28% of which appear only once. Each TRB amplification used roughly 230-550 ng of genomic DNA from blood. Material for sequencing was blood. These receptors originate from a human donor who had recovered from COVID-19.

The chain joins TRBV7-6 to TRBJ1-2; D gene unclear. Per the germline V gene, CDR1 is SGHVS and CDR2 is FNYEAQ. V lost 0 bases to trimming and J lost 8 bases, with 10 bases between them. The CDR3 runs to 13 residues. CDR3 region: CASSLASGEGYTF. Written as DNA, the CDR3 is TGTGCCAGCAGCTTAGCGTCCGGGGAAGGCTACACCTTC.

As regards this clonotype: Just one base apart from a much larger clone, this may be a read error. Here the CDR3 reads CATSTREGYQETQYF. As DNA, the CDR3 is TGTGCCACCAGCACTAGGGAAGGATACCAAGAGACCCAGTACTTC. This chain links TRBV15 with TRBJ2-5, with unresolved D. This CDR3 has 15 amino acids. CDR1 LNHNV and CDR2 YYDKDF come from the germline V gene (reference sequence). Trimming removed 4 bases from V and 0 bases from J, with 12 bases in between.

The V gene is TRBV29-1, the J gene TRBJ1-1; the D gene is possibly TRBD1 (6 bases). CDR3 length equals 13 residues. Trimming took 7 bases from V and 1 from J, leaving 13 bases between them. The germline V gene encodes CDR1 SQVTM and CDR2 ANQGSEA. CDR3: CSARTEPNTEAFF. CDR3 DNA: TGCAGCGCTAGGACAGAGCCGAACACTGAAGCTTTCTTT.

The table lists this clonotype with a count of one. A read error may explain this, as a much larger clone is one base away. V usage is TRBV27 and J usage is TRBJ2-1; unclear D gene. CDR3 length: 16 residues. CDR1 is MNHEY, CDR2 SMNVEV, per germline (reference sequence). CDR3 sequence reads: CASSLSPDVTYNGQFF. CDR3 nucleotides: TGTGCCAGCAGTTTATCGCCGGACGTAACCTACAATGGGCAGTTCTTC.

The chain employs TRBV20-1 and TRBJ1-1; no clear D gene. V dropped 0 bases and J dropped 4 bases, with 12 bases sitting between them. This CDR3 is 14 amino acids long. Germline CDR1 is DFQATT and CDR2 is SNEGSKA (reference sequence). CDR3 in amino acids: CSARDSREVTEAFF. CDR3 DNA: TGCAGTGCTAGAGATTCGAGGGAAGTCACTGAAGCTTTCTTT.

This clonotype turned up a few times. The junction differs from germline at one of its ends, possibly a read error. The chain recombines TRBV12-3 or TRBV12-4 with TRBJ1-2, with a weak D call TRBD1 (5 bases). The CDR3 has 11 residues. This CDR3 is CASRYQGGDTF. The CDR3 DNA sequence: TGTGCCAGCAGGTACCAGGGTGGCGACACCTTC.

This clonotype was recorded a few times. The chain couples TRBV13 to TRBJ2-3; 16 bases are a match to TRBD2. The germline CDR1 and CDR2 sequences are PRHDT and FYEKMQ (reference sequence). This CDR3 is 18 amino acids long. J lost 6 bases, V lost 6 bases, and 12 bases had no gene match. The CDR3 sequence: CASRNPGTSGGERDTQYF. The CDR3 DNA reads TGTGCCAGCAGAAACCCCGGGACTAGCGGGGGGGAAAGGGATACGCAGTATTTT.

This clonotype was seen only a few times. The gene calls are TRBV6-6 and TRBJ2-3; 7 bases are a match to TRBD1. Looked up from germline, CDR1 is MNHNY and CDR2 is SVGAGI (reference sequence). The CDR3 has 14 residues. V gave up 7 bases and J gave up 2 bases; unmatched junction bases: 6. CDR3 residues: CASKTGPTTDTQYF. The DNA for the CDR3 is TGTGCCAGCAAGACAGGGCCCACCACAGATACGCAGTATTTT.

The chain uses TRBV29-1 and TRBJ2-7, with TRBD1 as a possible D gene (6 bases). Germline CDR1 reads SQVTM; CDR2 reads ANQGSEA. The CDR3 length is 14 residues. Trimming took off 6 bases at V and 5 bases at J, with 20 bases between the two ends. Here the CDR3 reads CSVDVGTRGHEQYF. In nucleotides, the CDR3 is TGCAGCGTGGACGTGGGGACAAGGGGTCACGAGCAGTACTTC.

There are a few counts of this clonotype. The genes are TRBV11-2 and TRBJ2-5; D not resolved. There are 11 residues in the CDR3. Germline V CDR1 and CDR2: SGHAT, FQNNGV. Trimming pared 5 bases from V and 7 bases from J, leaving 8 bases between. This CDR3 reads CASSQEGTQYF. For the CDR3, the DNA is TGTGCCAGCAGCCAAGAAGGGACCCAGTACTTC.

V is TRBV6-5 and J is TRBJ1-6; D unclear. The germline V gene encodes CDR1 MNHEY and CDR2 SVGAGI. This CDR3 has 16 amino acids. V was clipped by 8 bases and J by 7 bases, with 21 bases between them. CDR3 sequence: CASSREADTGNSPLHF. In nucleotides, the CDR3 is TGTGCCAGCTCCCGGGAGGCCGACACCGGGAATTCACCCCTCCACTTT.

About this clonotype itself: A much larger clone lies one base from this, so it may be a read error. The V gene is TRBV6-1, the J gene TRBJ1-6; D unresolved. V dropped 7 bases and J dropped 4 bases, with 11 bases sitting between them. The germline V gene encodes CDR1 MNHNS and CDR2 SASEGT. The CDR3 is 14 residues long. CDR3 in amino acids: CASIERQYNSPLHF. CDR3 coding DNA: TGTGCCAGCATCGAAAGGCAGTATAATTCACCCCTCCACTTT.

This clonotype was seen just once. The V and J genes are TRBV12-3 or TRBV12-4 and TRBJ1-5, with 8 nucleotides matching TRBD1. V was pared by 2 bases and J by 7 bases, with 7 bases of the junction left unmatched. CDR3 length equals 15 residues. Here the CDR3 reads CASSLLQGAGQPQHF. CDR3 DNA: TGTGCCAGCAGTTTACTGCAGGGGGCCGGACAGCCCCAGCATTTT.

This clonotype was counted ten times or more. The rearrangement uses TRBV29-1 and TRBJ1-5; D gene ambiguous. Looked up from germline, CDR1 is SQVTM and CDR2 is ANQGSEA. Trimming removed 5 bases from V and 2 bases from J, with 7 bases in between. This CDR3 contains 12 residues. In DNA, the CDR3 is TGCAGCGTTAGCTCCGGCAATCAGCCCCAGCATTTT. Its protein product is CSVSSGNQPQHF. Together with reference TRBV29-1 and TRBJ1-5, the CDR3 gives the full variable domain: SAVISQKPSRDICQRGTSLTIQCQVDSQVTMMFWYRQQPGQSLTLIATANQGSEATYESGFVIDKFPISRPNLTFSTLTVSNMSPEDSSIYLCSVSSGNQPQHFGDGTRLSIL.

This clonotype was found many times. Here the CDR3 DNA reads TGTGCCTGGACCCAGGGTGGCGTGGCAGATACGCAGTATTTT. Its protein is CAWTQGGVADTQYF. The chain joins TRBV30 to TRBJ2-3, with D possibly matching TRBD1 (5 bases). Trimming removed 4 bases at V and 4 bases at J, with 15 bases between. Germline V gene data show CDR1 as GTSNPN and CDR2 as SVGIG (reference sequence). This CDR3 comprises 14 residues. Full variable domain (remainder filled in from reference TRBV30 and TRBJ2-3): SQTIHQWPATLVQPVGSPLSLECTVEGTSNPNLYWYRQAAGRGLQLLFYSVGIGQISSEVPQNLSASRPQDRQFILSSKKLLLSDSGFYLCAWTQGGVADTQYFGPGTRLTVL.

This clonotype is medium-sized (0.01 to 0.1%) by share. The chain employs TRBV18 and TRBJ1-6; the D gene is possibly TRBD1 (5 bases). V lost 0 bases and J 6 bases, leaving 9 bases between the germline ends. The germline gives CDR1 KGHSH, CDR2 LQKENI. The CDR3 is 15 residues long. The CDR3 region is CASSPPAGLNSPLHF. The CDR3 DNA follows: TGTGCCAGCTCACCACCGGCAGGGCTTAATTCACCCCTCCACTTT.

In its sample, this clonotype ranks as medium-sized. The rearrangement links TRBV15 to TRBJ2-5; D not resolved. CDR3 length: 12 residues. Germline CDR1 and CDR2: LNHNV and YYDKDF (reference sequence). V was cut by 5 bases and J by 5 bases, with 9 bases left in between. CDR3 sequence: CATSDPSETQYF. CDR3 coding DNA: TGTGCCACCAGCGACCCGTCCGAGACCCAGTACTTC.

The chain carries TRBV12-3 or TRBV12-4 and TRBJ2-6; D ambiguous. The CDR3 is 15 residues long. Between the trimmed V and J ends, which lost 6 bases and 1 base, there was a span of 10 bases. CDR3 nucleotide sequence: TGTGCCAGCAGGGAAGGGATTTCTGGGGCCAACGTCCTGACTTTC. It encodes CASREGISGANVLTF.